This T cell receptor beta chain was captured in a study of blood T cell repertoires in COVID-19. Sequencing was performed with immunoSEQ multiplex PCR; in TCRdb, only in-frame clones are kept and a portion is missing. The sample contains approximately 26,000 clones, roughly 82% of which appear only once. CDR1 SGHRS and CDR2 YFSETQ come from the germline V gene. Trimming stripped 4 bases from V and 3 bases from J, with 14 bases between. The CDR3 length is 15 residues. This rearrangement joins TRBV5-1 to TRBJ2-1; TRBD1 is a possible D gene (5 bases). Sequences were obtained from peripheral blood. The sequence came from a man older than 75 with active or convalescent COVID-19. Here the CDR3 reads CASSVSGSVYNEQFF. The CDR3, as DNA: TGCGCCAGCAGCGTGTCAGGGTCTGTCTACAATGAGCAGTTCTTC.